This TCR beta chain stems from a study of blood T cell repertoires in COVID-19. At the level of the study: From the United States, Italy and Spain came samples of acute and convalescent COVID-19. T cells, B-cell-depleted T cells, or PBMCs provided the cDNA or gDNA that served as material.

CDR3 length: 14 residues. In germline, CDR1 is LGHNT, CDR2 FRNRAP. V was pared by 6 bases and J by 11 bases, with 8 bases of the junction left unmatched. In the original analysis: Cell counts per sample came from amplifying reference gene primers. Generated by immunoSEQ multiplex PCR, the TCRdb table keeps only in-frame clones and is missing some. V and J calls and clone size come straight from that table; D and trimming were deduced from the DNA. The sample yields roughly 440,000 clones, about 91% seen once. The sample taken for sequencing was peripheral blood. The receptor comes from a woman between 45 and 60 years old with COVID-19, enrolled during active disease. The chain combines TRBV12-5 with TRBJ2-3; the match to TRBD2 covers 13 bases. The CDR3 region has the DNA TGTGCTAGTGGGACCGGGACTAGCGGGACTGAGCAGTATTTT. Its translation: CASGTGTSGTEQYF.